Presented here are 10 T cell receptor beta chains from one specimen sequenced in a study of cytomegalovirus exposure and HLA in healthy donors. The primer mix had 60 Vbeta and 13 Jbeta primers. Profiled with immunoSEQ multiplex PCR; TCRdb holds only in-frame clones, not every one. This table has some 200,000 clones, about 80% appearing once. Specimen: PBMCs. The receptors shown here come from a woman in her thirties or forties in good health and CMV-seronegative.

The genes are TRBV19 and TRBJ1-3; no definite D call. The CDR3 is 15 amino acids. V lost 5 bases and J 0 bases, leaving 11 bases between the germline ends. Looked up from germline, CDR1 is LNHDA and CDR2 is SQIVND (reference sequence). This chain's CDR3 is CASSAGRSSGNTIYF. CDR3 in DNA: TGTGCCAGTAGTGCTGGCAGAAGCTCTGGAAACACCATATATTTT.

The V call is TRBV7-2, the J call TRBJ1-2; TRBD1 might be the D (5 bases). The germline V gene has CDR1 SGHTA and CDR2 FQGNSA. CDR3 length: 12 residues. Trimming cost V 11 bases and J 1 base, with 11 bases left between them. The CDR3 sequence: CARGDGNYGYTF. As DNA, the CDR3 is TGTGCCCGGGGGGACGGTAACTATGGCTACACCTTC.

The chain employs TRBV5-6 and TRBJ1-1, with 8 bases that match TRBD1. The junction had 19 bases not matched to a gene; V was cut back by 3 bases and J by 3 bases. This CDR3 spans 19 amino acids. From germline, CDR1 is SGHDT and CDR2 YYEEEE. The CDR3 loop reads CASSYWGSGGSVWDTEAFF. CDR3 sequence (DNA): TGTGCCAGCAGCTATTGGGGCTCAGGGGGCTCGGTCTGGGACACTGAAGCTTTCTTT.

The gene calls are TRBV27 and TRBJ2-1; D is undetermined. V was trimmed by 5 bases and J by 4 bases, leaving 3 bases between them. The CDR3 contains 11 residues. Germline V CDR1 and CDR2: MNHEY, SMNVEV (reference sequence). The CDR3 DNA is TGTGCCAGCAGTCTTTACAATGAGCAGTTCTTC. Its translation is CASSLYNEQFF.

The rearrangement uses TRBV7-6 and TRBJ2-3; 10 nucleotides line up with TRBD2. Trimming removed 1 base from V and 11 bases from J; junction bases left unmatched: 3. CDR3 length: 13 residues. CDR1 and CDR2 from the germline V gene are SGHVS and FNYEAQ. CDR3 DNA: TGTGCCAGCAGCTTAGAGTTAGCGGGGGGGCAGTATTTT. Translating gives CASSLELAGGQYF.

The rearrangement uses TRBV13 and TRBJ2-3; possible D gene TRBD2, 6 bases. V dropped 5 bases and J dropped 5 bases, with 8 bases sitting between them. The CDR3 runs 12 residues. The germline V gene has CDR1 PRHDT and CDR2 FYEKMQ (reference sequence). CDR3 sequence (DNA): TGTGCCAGCAGCCCCGGGGGAGATACGCAGTATTTT. This translates into CASSPGGDTQYF.

In its sample, this clone was seen once. The chain links TRBV11-3 to TRBJ2-2; a possible D gene is TRBD2 (6 bases). Germline CDR1 reads SGHNT; CDR2 reads YENEEA. The V gene lost 3 bases and the J gene lost 7 bases, with 12 bases spanning the gap. The CDR3 extends over 14 amino acids. CDR3: CASSFGGMGGELFF. CDR3 DNA: TGTGCCAGCAGCTTCGGCGGGATGGGCGGGGAGCTGTTTTTT.

The gene calls are TRBV28 and TRBJ2-2; a weak D match, TRBD2 (5 bases). V lost 10 bases and J 0 bases, leaving 9 bases between the germline ends. Germline assignment: CDR1 MDHEN and CDR2 SYDVKM. The CDR3 contains 13 residues. CDR3 protein: CANGIANTGELFF. CDR3 DNA sequence: TGTGCCAACGGGATCGCGAACACCGGGGAGCTGTTTTTT.

The chain links TRBV14 to TRBJ2-1; D gene ambiguous. Germline CDR1 reads SGHDN; CDR2 reads FVKESK. CDR3 length equals 15 residues. The V end lost 1 base, the J end lost 6 bases, and 13 bases lay between the germline ends. CDR3 in amino acids: CASSQVGPRSNEQFF. The CDR3 DNA reads TGTGCCAGCAGCCAAGTCGGCCCCCGGAGCAATGAGCAGTTCTTC.

CDR3 region: CASSYSQGRGSYEQYF. Written as DNA, the CDR3 is TGTGCCAGCAGTTACTCCCAGGGACGGGGGTCCTACGAGCAGTACTTC. The V gene is TRBV6-6, the J gene TRBJ2-7, with D tentatively TRBD2 (6 bases). V dropped 0 bases and J dropped 1 base, with 13 bases sitting between them. The CDR3 consists of 16 residues. CDR1 MNHNY and CDR2 SVGAGI come from the germline V gene (reference sequence).